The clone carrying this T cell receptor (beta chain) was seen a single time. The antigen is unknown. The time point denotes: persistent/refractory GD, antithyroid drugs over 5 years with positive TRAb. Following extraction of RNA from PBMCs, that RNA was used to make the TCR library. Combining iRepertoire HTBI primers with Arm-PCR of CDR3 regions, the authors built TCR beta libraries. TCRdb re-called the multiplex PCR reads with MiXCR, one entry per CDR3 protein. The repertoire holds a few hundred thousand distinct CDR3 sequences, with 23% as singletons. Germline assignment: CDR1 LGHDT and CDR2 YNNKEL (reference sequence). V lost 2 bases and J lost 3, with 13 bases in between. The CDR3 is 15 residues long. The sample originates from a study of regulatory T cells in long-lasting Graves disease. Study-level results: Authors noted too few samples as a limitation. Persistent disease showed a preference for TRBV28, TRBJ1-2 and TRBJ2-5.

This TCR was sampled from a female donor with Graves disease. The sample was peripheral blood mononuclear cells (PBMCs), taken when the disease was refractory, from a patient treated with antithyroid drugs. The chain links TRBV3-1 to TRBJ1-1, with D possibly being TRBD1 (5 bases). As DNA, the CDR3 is TGTGCCAGCAGCCAACTTCAGGGCGGGGACACTGAAGCTTTCTTT. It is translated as CASSQLQGGDTEAFF.